This T cell receptor (beta chain) was obtained from a study of blood T cells in healthy people across ages. PCR was performed a second time for about 6 to 12 cycles using a sample-barcoded 5' primer and a J-beta primer mix. One entry per CDR3 protein results from TCRdb running MiXCR on the 5' RACE reads. The repertoire has hundreds of thousands of distinct CDR3 sequences, about 50% of them found once; the top ten carry roughly 13%. V was trimmed by 2 bases and J by 2 bases, leaving 11 bases between them. Germline CDR1 is KGHDR and CDR2 is SFDVKD. This CDR3 has 15 amino acids. What was sequenced was blood. This rearrangement joins TRBV24-1 to TRBJ2-5; D may be TRBD2 (5 bases). This sequence originates from a woman aged 80 or over in good health. CDR3 region: CATSDSRASQETQYF. As DNA, the CDR3 is TGTGCCACCAGTGATTCGAGGGCCAGTCAAGAGACCCAGTACTTC.